What follows are 20 T cell receptor beta chains derived from one specimen sequenced in a study of shared T cell receptors in the human thymus. Assay: immunoSEQ multiplex PCR; the TCRdb copy retains only in-frame clones and omits some. The sample carries hundreds of thousands of clones, 75% to 85% recorded once. These data are also associated with another study on human thymus T cells.

What was sequenced was thymocytes. These TCRs come from a boy less than two years old with a congenital heart defect.

The chain carries TRBV5-6 and TRBJ2-6; possibly TRBD2 for D (6 bases). Germline CDR1 reads SGHDT; CDR2 reads YYEEEE. V shed 2 bases and J shed 2 bases, with 8 bases lying between them. The CDR3 is 15 residues long. Here the CDR3 DNA reads TGTGCCAGCAGCTTTCGGGGGACTGGGGCCAACGTCCTGACTTTC. Translation gives CASSFRGTGANVLTF.

This clone showed up just a few times. The chain is built from TRBV29-1 and TRBJ2-1; TRBD1 matches 7 bases. Germline trimming cut 6 bases from V and 10 bases from J; bases unmatched to any gene: 3. Looked up from germline, CDR1 is SQVTM and CDR2 is ANQGSEA. The CDR3 runs to 10 residues. The CDR3 reads CSVGQPEQFF. The CDR3 DNA follows: TGCAGCGTGGGACAGCCGGAGCAGTTCTTC.

The rearrangement links TRBV14 to TRBJ2-4, with D perhaps TRBD2 (6 bases). Trimming cost V 4 bases and J 1 base, with 17 bases left between them. The germline V gene has CDR1 SGHDN and CDR2 FVKESK. The CDR3 is 17 amino acids. The CDR3 DNA is TGTGCCAGCAGCCGGACCCAAGCGGGTATGGCCAAAAACATTCAGTACTTC. Its protein product is CASSRTQAGMAKNIQYF.

In nucleotides, the CDR3 is TGTGCCAGGGGACAGGGGGCAAACTATGGCTACACCTTC. This gives the protein CARGQGANYGYTF. The V gene is TRBV2, the J gene TRBJ1-2, with 12 positions matching TRBD1. The germline CDR1 and CDR2 sequences are SNHLY and FYNNEI. V dropped 9 bases and J dropped 2; count of bases not matched to a gene: 1. The CDR3 consists of 13 residues. Complete variable domain (other parts from reference TRBV2 and TRBJ1-2): EPEVTQTPSHQVTQMGQEVILRCVPISNHLYFYWYRQILGQKVEFLVSFYNNEISEKSEIFDDQFSVERPDGSNFTLKIRSTKLEDSAMYFCARGQGANYGYTFGSGTRLTVV.

The chain's CDR3 is CASKTGTGDYSNQPQHF. The CDR3 DNA reads as TGTGCCAGCAAGACCGGGACAGGTGATTATAGCAATCAGCCCCAGCATTTT. The genes are TRBV28 and TRBJ1-5; 8 nucleotides line up with TRBD1. Per the germline V gene, CDR1 is MDHEN and CDR2 is SYDVKM. V shed 7 bases and J 0 bases; nucleotides not matched to a gene: 11. The CDR3 length is 17 residues.

The chain links TRBV7-9 to TRBJ2-1; a possible D gene is TRBD1 (5 bases). Between the trimmed V and J ends, which lost 4 bases and 9 bases, there was a span of 16 bases. The CDR3 spans 14 residues. Germline V lookup: CDR1 SEHNR, CDR2 FQNEAQ (reference sequence). In DNA, the CDR3 is TGTGCCAGCAGCTATAGGGGCCTCCTGGGTGAGCAGTTCTTC. This gives the protein CASSYRGLLGEQFF.

CDR3 protein: CAWSGPGAGQYNEQFF. The CDR3 bases are TGTGCCTGGAGCGGCCCCGGGGCGGGACAGTACAATGAGCAGTTCTTC. The chain uses TRBV30 and TRBJ2-1; D is possibly TRBD1 (7 bases). V lost 3 bases and J lost 4, with 19 bases in between. This CDR3 region has 16 residues. The V gene's germline CDR1 is GTSNPN and CDR2 SVGIG (reference sequence).

The chain links TRBV4-2 to TRBJ2-7; TRBD2 agrees at 7 bases. The junction had 8 bases not matched to a gene; V was cut back by 0 bases and J by 0 bases. The CDR3 has 17 residues. Germline loops: CDR1 LGHNA, CDR2 YNFKEQ. The CDR3, as DNA: TGTGCCAGCAGCCAAGAAGTCGGGAGGCCACCCTCCTACGAGCAGTACTTC. Its translation: CASSQEVGRPPSYEQYF.

The rearrangement joins TRBV23-1 to TRBJ2-7, with TRBD1 matching 11 bases. TRBV23-1 carries the ORF label, with uncertain function. With V trimmed by 4 bases and J by 0 bases, 5 bases remained unmatched. CDR3 length equals 16 residues. The CDR3 DNA reads TGCGCCAGCAGTCGGACAGGGGGCACTAGCTCCTACGAGCAGTACTTC. It encodes CASSRTGGTSSYEQYF.

In regard to this clone: Sequence at one end of the junction differs from germline and may be a read error. The V call is TRBV7-2, the J call TRBJ2-2, with D perhaps TRBD2 (5 bases). The CDR3 runs to 15 residues. Germline loops: CDR1 SGHTA, CDR2 FQGNSA. The CDR3 loop is CASSLAPKNTGELFF. As DNA, the CDR3 is TGTGCCAGCAGCCTAGCACCTAAGAACACCGGGGAGCTGTTTTTT.

This chain uses TRBV27 with TRBJ2-5, with TRBD2 matching over 7 bases. Trimming at V came to 3 bases and at J to 5 bases, leaving 6 bases not matched to a gene. The CDR3 has 14 residues. The germline V gene encodes CDR1 MNHEY and CDR2 SMNVEV (reference sequence). CDR3 in DNA: TGTGCCAGCAGTTTTGGGCGGGGGACGGAGACCCAGTACTTC. Its translation is CASSFGRGTETQYF.

This chain joins TRBV2 and TRBJ1-3; D not certain. The CDR3 spans 15 residues. Germline V CDR1 and CDR2: SNHLY, FYNNEI. V gave up 4 bases and J gave up 3 bases, with 13 bases separating them. CDR3 region: CASSGRGNGGNTIYF. CDR3 bases: TGTGCCAGCAGTGGAAGAGGGAATGGTGGAAACACCATATATTTT. The whole variable domain, filled in from reference TRBV2 and TRBJ1-3, reads EPEVTQTPSHQVTQMGQEVILRCVPISNHLYFYWYRQILGQKVEFLVSFYNNEISEKSEIFDDQFSVERPDGSNFTLKIRSTKLEDSAMYFCASSGRGNGGNTIYFGEGSWLTVV.

V usage is TRBV28 and J usage is TRBJ2-7; 9 bases match TRBD2. V was pared by 6 bases and J by 5 bases, with 5 bases of the junction left unmatched. Germline V gives CDR1 MDHEN, CDR2 SYDVKM. The CDR3 consists of 13 residues. CDR3: CASSRGRANEQYF. The CDR3 DNA is TGTGCCAGCAGCCGCGGGAGGGCCAACGAGCAGTACTTC.

This chain joins TRBV19 and TRBJ1-5; tentatively, D is TRBD1 (5 bases). The germline V gene has CDR1 LNHDA and CDR2 SQIVND (reference sequence). The CDR3 length is 14 residues. Deletions cut 0 bases from V and 6 bases from J, with 9 bases between. CDR3 DNA: TGTGCCAGTAGTATAGATCGGAGGGGTCAGCCCCAGCATTTT. This translates into CASSIDRRGQPQHF. Full variable domain (remainder filled in from reference TRBV19 and TRBJ1-5): DGGITQSPKYLFRKEGQNVTLSCEQNLNHDAMYWYRQDPGQGLRLIYYSQIVNDFQKGDIAEGYSVSREKKESFPLTVTSAQKNPTAFYLCASSIDRRGQPQHFGDGTRLSIL.

The genes are TRBV14 and TRBJ2-3, with TRBD2 identical over 8 bases. The CDR3 covers 18 residues. V gave up 0 bases and J gave up 2 bases; unmatched junction bases: 10. Per the germline V gene, CDR1 is SGHDN and CDR2 is FVKESK. DNA of the CDR3: TGTGCCAGCAGCCAAGATTCCCCCCGCGGGAGGACCACAGATACGCAGTATTTT. It codes for CASSQDSPRGRTTDTQYF.

The chain uses TRBV11-3 and TRBJ2-5; D is possibly TRBD1 (6 bases). The V gene's germline CDR1 is SGHNT and CDR2 YENEEA. Trimming took off 4 bases at V and 3 bases at J, with 18 bases between the two ends. The CDR3 contains 16 residues. The CDR3 nucleotides are TGTGCCAGCAGCTCCAGGGACAAAATCGACAAAGAGACCCAGTACTTC. Amino acids: CASSSRDKIDKETQYF.

This CDR3 reads CASSQAPPITGENEGYTF. The CDR3 bases are TGTGCCAGCAGCCAAGCTCCCCCTATAACAGGGGAAAATGAGGGCTACACCTTC. J is TRBJ1-2 and V is TRBV4-2; 7 nucleotides match TRBD1. The junction had 19 bases not matched to a gene; V was cut back by 1 base and J by 8 bases. The CDR3 contains 18 residues. Looked up from germline, CDR1 is LGHNA and CDR2 is YNFKEQ.

The rearrangement joins TRBV12-1 to TRBJ2-1; the table's D call, TRBD2, was not checked against the DNA. TRBV12-1 represents a pseudogene. The length of the CDR3 is 20 residues. Here the CDR3 DNA reads TGTGCCAGCAGCTTCCCCGGGACTCAGCTACCAGTGGCCCAGACCAATGAGCAGTTCTTC. Its protein product is CASSFPGTQLPVAQTNEQFF.

This clone has only a few counts. This rearrangement joins TRBV19 to TRBJ1-1; 8 bases agree with TRBD1. V trimming: 6 bases; J trimming: 4 bases; junction bases outside the gene matches: 10. The germline CDR1 and CDR2 sequences are LNHDA and SQIVND (reference sequence). The CDR3 is made up of 15 amino acids. The DNA of the CDR3 is TGTGCCAGTAGGTGGGCAGGGGGCAGGGGCACTGAAGCTTTCTTT. Translation: CASRWAGGRGTEAFF.

V and J are TRBV11-3 and TRBJ2-7; TRBD1 matches 11 bases. The CDR3 is made up of 17 amino acids. V shed 8 bases and J 4 bases; nucleotides not matched to a gene: 16. Germline V CDR1 and CDR2: SGHNT, YENEEA. CDR3 loop: CASAETGLGQGVYEQYF. The DNA for the CDR3 is TGTGCCAGCGCCGAAACCGGCCTGGGACAGGGGGTTTACGAGCAGTACTTC.